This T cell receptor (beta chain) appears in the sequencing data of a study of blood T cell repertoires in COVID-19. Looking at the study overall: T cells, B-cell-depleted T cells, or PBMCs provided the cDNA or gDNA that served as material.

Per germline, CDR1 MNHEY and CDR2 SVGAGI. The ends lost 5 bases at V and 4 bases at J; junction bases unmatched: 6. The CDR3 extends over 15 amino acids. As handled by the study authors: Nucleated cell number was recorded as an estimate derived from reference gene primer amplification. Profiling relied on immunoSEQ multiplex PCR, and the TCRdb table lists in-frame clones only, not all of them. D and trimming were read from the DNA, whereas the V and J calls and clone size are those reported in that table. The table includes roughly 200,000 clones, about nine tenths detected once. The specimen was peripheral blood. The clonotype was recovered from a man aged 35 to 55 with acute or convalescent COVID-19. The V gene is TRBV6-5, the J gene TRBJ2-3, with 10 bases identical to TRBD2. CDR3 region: CASSPAGGPPDTQYF. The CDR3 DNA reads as TGTGCCAGCAGTCCAGCGGGGGGGCCCCCAGATACGCAGTATTTT.